This paragraph covers one T cell receptor (beta chain) sequence. The antigen remains unidentified. These data are taken from a study of shared clonotypes between healthy human individuals. On the study more broadly: Those who served as donors were a couple of women and a few men between the ages of 18 and 49. Per donor, three plates held CD4 naive cells, three held CD4 memory, two held CD8 naive and one held CD8 memory.

This CDR3 contains 17 residues. V was pared by 1 base and J by 6 bases, with 17 bases between. Germline values: CDR1 SGHDT, CDR2 YYEEEE. TCRdb's table, derived via immunoSEQ multiplex PCR, lists solely in-frame clones and lacks some. Of hundreds of thousands of clones detected, roughly 97% appear once; the ten largest clones hold roughly 0.05%. Overall study findings and caveats: Represented diversity (both genetic and exposure-history) was limited by the small number of donors. Among four donors, roughly 5% of naive CD4 clonotypes were found in common.

The sequenced material came from naive CD4+ T cells sorted from blood. The subset: CD45RA+ positively selected. The chain has TRBV5-6 and TRBJ1-6; a weak D match, TRBD1 (6 bases). The source of this sequence is a woman between 25 and 40 years old in good health. The CDR3 is CASSLRAWGAGNSPLHF. CDR3 nucleotides: TGTGCCAGCAGCTTGAGGGCCTGGGGGGCAGGTAATTCACCCCTCCACTTT.